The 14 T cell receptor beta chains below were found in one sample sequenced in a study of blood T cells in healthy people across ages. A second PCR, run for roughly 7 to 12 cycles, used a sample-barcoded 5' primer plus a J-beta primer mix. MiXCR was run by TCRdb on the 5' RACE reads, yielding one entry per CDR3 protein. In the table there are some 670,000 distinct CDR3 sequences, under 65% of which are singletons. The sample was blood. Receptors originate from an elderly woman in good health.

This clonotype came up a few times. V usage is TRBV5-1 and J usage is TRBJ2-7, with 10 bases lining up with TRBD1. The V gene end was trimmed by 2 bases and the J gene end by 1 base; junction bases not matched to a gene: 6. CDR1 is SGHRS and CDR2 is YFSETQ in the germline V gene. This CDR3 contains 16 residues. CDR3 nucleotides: TGCGCCAGCAGCTTCGGCTGGGGACAGGGGTCCTACGAGCAGTACTTC. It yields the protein CASSFGWGQGSYEQYF. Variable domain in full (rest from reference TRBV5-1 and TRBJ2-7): KAGVTQTPRYLIKTRGQQVTLSCSPISGHRSVSWYQQTPGQGLQFLFEYFSETQRNKGNFPGRFSGRQFSNSRSEMNVSTLELGDSALYLCASSFGWGQGSYEQYFGPGTRLTVT.

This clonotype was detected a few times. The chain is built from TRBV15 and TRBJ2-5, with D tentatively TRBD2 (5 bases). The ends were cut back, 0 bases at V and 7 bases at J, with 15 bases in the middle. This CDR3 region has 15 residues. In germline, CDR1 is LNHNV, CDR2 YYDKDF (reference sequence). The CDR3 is CATSRDVAPVRTQYF. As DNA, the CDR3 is TGTGCCACCAGCAGAGATGTAGCGCCCGTGAGGACCCAGTACTTC.

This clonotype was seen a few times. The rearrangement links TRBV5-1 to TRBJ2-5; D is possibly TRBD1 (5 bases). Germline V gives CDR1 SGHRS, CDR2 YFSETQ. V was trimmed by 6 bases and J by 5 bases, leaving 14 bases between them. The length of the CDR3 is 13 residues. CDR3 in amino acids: CASIAGFGETQYF. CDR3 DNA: TGCGCCAGCATAGCAGGGTTCGGGGAGACCCAGTACTTC.

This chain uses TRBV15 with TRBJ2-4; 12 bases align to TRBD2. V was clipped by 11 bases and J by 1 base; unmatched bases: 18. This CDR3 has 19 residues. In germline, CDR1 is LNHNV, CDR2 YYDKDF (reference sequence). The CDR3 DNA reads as TGTGCCGGCAATGGACCGGGACTAGCGGGCCTCTGGGCCAAAAACATTCAGTACTTC. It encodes CAGNGPGLAGLWAKNIQYF. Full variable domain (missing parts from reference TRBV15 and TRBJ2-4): DAMVIQNPRYQVTQFGKPVTLSCSQTLNHNVMYWYQQKSSQAPKLLFHYYDKDFNNEADTPDNFQSRRPNTSFCFLDIRSPGLGDTAMYLCAGNGPGLAGLWAKNIQYFGAGTRLSVL.

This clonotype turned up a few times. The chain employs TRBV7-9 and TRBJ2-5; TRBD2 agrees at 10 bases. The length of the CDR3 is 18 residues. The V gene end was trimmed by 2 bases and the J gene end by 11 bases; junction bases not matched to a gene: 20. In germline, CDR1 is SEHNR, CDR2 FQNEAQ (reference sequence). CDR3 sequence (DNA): TGTGCCAGCAGCTTATTTGGCAGGAGCGGGAGGGAACACAATGAGCAGTACTTC. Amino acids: CASSLFGRSGREHNEQYF.

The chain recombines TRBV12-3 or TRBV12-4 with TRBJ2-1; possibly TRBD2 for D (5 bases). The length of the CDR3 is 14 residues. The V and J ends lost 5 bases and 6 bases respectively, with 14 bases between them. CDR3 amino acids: CASSVWRFGNEQFF. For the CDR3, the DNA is TGTGCCAGCAGTGTGTGGAGGTTTGGCAATGAGCAGTTCTTC.

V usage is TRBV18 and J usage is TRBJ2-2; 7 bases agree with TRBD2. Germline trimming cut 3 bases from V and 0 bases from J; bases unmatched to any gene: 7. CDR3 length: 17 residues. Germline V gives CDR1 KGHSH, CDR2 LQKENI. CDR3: CASSPIPGLANTGELFF. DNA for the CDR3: TGTGCCAGCTCACCCATCCCAGGACTAGCGAACACCGGGGAGCTGTTTTTT.

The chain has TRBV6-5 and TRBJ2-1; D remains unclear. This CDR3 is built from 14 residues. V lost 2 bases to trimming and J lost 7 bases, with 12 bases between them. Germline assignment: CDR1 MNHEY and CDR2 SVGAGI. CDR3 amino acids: CASSYPNSGNEQFF. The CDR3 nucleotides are TGTGCCAGCAGTTACCCTAATAGTGGAAATGAGCAGTTCTTC.

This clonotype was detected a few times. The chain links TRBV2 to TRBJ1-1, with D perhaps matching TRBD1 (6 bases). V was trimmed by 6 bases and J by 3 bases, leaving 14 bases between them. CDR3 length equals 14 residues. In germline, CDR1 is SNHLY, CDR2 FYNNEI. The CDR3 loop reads CASSLVRGDTEAFF. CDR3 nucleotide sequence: TGTGCCAGCAGCCTCGTCAGGGGAGACACTGAAGCTTTCTTT.

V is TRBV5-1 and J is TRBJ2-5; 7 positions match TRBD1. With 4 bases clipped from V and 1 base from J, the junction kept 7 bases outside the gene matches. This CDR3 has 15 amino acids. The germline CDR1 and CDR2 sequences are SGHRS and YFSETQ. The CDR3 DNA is TGCGCCAGCAGCACCCAGGGACAGCCCCAAGAGACCCAGTACTTC. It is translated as CASSTQGQPQETQYF.

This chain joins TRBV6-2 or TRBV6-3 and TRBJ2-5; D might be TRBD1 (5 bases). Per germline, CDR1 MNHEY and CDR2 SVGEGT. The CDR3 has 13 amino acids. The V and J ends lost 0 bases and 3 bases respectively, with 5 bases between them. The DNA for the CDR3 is TGTGCCAGCAGTTACTCACAGGAAGAGACCCAGTACTTC. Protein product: CASSYSQEETQYF.

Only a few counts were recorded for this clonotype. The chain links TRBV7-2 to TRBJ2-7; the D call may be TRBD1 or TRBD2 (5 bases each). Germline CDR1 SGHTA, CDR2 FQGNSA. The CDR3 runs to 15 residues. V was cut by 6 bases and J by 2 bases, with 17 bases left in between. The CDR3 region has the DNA TGTGCCAGCAGTCCTCGATCTGGGGGTCCCTACGAGCAGTACTTC. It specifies CASSPRSGGPYEQYF.

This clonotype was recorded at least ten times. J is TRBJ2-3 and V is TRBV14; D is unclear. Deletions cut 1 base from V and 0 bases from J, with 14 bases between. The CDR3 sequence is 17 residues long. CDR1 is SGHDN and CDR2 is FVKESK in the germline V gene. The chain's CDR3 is CASSQAARLHSTDTQYF. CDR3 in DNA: TGTGCCAGCAGCCAAGCCGCGCGGTTACATAGCACAGATACGCAGTATTTT. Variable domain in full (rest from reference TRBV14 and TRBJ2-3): EAGVTQFPSHSVIEKGQTVTLRCDPISGHDNLYWYRRVMGKEIKFLLHFVKESKQDESGMPNNRFLAERTGGTYSTLKVQPAELEDSGVYFCASSQAARLHSTDTQYFGPGTRLTVL.

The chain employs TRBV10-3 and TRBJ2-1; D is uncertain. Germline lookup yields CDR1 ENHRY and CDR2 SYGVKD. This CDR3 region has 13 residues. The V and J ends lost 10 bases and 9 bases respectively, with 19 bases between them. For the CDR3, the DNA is TGTGCCACCTCTTCGAGTGGGGATGTTGAGCAGTTCTTC. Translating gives CATSSSGDVEQFF.